The 25 T cell receptor beta chains below come from one sample, sequenced in a study of T-cell reconstitution after alpha-beta-depleted transplantation in children (TCRdb year 2016). Libraries were constructed by PCR. The sequencer listed for this sample is Illumina HiSeq 2500. TCR libraries were prepared with molecular barcoding, using unique molecular identifiers to normalize TCRbeta repertoire quantification. TCRdb itself trimmed the public reads at Q25 with fastp, ran MiXCR and retained productive beta chains. Each record represents a unique CDR3 protein, reported with the most common genes and DNA among its rows. Recorded for this sample are about 50,000 distinct CDR3 sequences; 5% to 6.5% of them occurred a single time. The biggest ten clones account for 30% of the sample. Reading the label with the study, this specimen's time point is: day 60 (about 2 months) after transplantation. This specimen's treatment or condition label, interpreted: allogeneic hematopoietic cell transplantation with graft depleted of TCRalphabeta T cells and CD19 B cells.

Source: PBMCs, mostly from graft donor cells, taken 60 days after TCRalphabeta/CD19-depleted stem cell transplant. The receptor source for this set is a female patient between 2 and 15 years old who had a stem cell transplant for aplastic anemia, so the T cells may come from the graft donor.

This clonotype was found many times. The chain recombines TRBV18 with TRBJ2-7; 7 bases match TRBD2. V was clipped by 2 bases and J by 4 bases; unmatched bases: 2. The germline CDR1 and CDR2 sequences are KGHSH and LQKENI. The CDR3 is 13 residues long. For the CDR3, the DNA is TGTGCCAGCTCACCAGGGACTAATTACGAGCAGTACTTC. It is translated as CASSPGTNYEQYF.

This clonotype was seen at least ten times. The rearrangement joins TRBV5-1 to TRBJ2-1, with a weak D call TRBD1 (6 bases). V was pared by 2 bases and J by 6 bases, with 15 bases between. The CDR3 length is 15 residues. Germline V gene sequence: CDR1 SGHRS, CDR2 YFSETQ. The chain's CDR3 is CASSFRGEPSNEQFF. CDR3 coding DNA: TGCGCCAGCAGCTTCAGGGGTGAACCATCCAATGAGCAGTTCTTC.

This clonotype was picked up many times. The V gene is TRBV20-1, the J gene TRBJ1-2, with D perhaps matching TRBD1 (5 bases). The CDR3 totals 14 residues. With 0 bases removed from V and 1 base from J, the gap between germline ends came to 9 bases. Germline V gene sequence: CDR1 DFQATT, CDR2 SNEGSKA (reference sequence). DNA for the CDR3: TGCAGTGCTAGAGATCGGGGCGGTAACTATGGCTACACCTTC. Its translation: CSARDRGGNYGYTF.

This clonotype was observed at least ten times. The V gene is TRBV6-5, the J gene TRBJ2-3, with 9 bases aligning to TRBD2. The V gene end was trimmed by 4 bases and the J gene end by 2 bases; junction bases not matched to a gene: 7. Germline-derived CDR1 and CDR2 are MNHEY and SVGAGI. The CDR3 runs 16 residues. The CDR3 region has the DNA TGTGCCAGCAGTTCCGTCCTAGCGGGGCACACAGATACGCAGTATTTT. As protein: CASSSVLAGHTDTQYF.

This clonotype was detected ten times or more. The rearrangement uses TRBV15 and TRBJ2-3; a weak D match, TRBD2 (6 bases). CDR1 and CDR2 (germline): LNHNV, YYDKDF (reference sequence). Between the trimmed V and J ends, which lost 3 bases and 4 bases, there was a span of 11 bases. The CDR3 is made up of 14 amino acids. CDR3 sequence reads: CATSRGDFADTQYF. CDR3 coding DNA: TGTGCCACCAGCAGGGGGGACTTCGCAGATACGCAGTATTTT.

This clonotype was observed at least ten times. The chain has TRBV5-1 and TRBJ2-3, with D maybe TRBD1 (6 bases). V lost 4 bases and J 0 bases, leaving 12 bases between the germline ends. The CDR3 sequence is 15 residues long. CDR1 is SGHRS and CDR2 is YFSETQ in the germline V gene. The CDR3 reads CASSLGTPSTDTQYF. CDR3 DNA sequence: TGCGCCAGCAGCCTAGGGACACCTAGCACAGATACGCAGTATTTT.

V gene TRBV7-9 combines with J gene TRBJ1-3; no definite D call. V shed 6 bases and J shed 0 bases, with 6 bases lying between them. Per germline, CDR1 SEHNR and CDR2 FQNEAQ (reference sequence). CDR3 length: 13 amino acids. The CDR3 region is CASRPSSGNTIYF. The CDR3 DNA reads TGTGCCAGCAGGCCCAGCTCTGGAAACACCATATATTTT.

This clonotype was recorded many times. The gene calls are TRBV7-9 and TRBJ1-5; D is ambiguous. The CDR3 extends over 12 amino acids. Trimming stripped 5 bases from V and 3 bases from J, with 5 bases between. Germline lookup yields CDR1 SEHNR and CDR2 FQNEAQ (reference sequence). CDR3 nucleotide sequence: TGTGCCAGCAGCCGGGACAATCAGCCCCAGCATTTT. Protein sequence: CASSRDNQPQHF.

Many counts were recorded for this clonotype. The rearrangement joins TRBV28 to TRBJ1-2, with D hard to call. This CDR3 comprises 12 residues. Germline V gene sequence: CDR1 MDHEN, CDR2 SYDVKM. The germline V and J ends were trimmed by 4 bases and 1 base, with 4 bases remaining between them. Written as DNA, the CDR3 is TGTGCCAGCAGTTCCGGTAACTATGGCTACACCTTC. It yields the protein CASSSGNYGYTF.

This clonotype was counted ten times or more. The CDR3 region has the DNA TGCGCCAGCAGCGTACCACAGGGTGTGAACACTGAAGCTTTCTTT. Its protein is CASSVPQGVNTEAFF. The chain joins TRBV5-1 to TRBJ1-1; tentatively, D is TRBD1 (6 bases). V was cut by 4 bases and J by 0 bases, with 13 bases left in between. CDR3 length: 15 amino acids. From germline, CDR1 is SGHRS and CDR2 YFSETQ.

This clonotype has only a few counts. This chain links TRBV5-1 with TRBJ1-6, with 9 bases fitting TRBD1. Per germline, CDR1 SGHRS and CDR2 YFSETQ. CDR3 length equals 16 residues. V trimming: 0 bases; J trimming: 8 bases; junction bases outside the gene matches: 6. This CDR3 is CASSLEGTGSHSPLHF. The CDR3 bases are TGCGCCAGCAGCTTGGAAGGGACAGGGTCGCATTCACCCCTCCACTTT.

Ten or more counts support this clonotype. The V gene is TRBV20-1, the J gene TRBJ2-7; D not resolved. This CDR3 contains 17 residues. CDR1 DFQATT and CDR2 SNEGSKA come from the germline V gene (reference sequence). Trimming cost V 5 bases and J 4 bases, with 27 bases left between them. In DNA, the CDR3 is TGCAGTGCTCACCTGGCTCTGAAAAGGGTCCCTGGGTACGAGCAGTACGTC. It codes for CSAHLALKRVPGYEQYV.

This clonotype was counted many times. The rearrangement uses TRBV29-1 and TRBJ2-3, with D perhaps being TRBD1 or TRBD2 (5 bases each). CDR3 size: 14 residues. CDR1 and CDR2 (germline): SQVTM, ANQGSEA. V shed 3 bases and J shed 0 bases, with 10 bases lying between them. CDR3 region: CSVDGAPSTDTQYF. The CDR3 DNA sequence: TGCAGCGTTGACGGGGCGCCTAGCACAGATACGCAGTATTTT.

This clonotype was detected many times. The chain carries TRBV6-5 and TRBJ1-2; no clear D. The CDR3 runs 14 residues. Looked up from germline, CDR1 is MNHEY and CDR2 is SVGAGI. The V end was cut by 6 bases, the J end by 8 bases, with 19 bases between. As DNA, the CDR3 is TGTGCCAGCAGCCCTCGGCGGGAAGCGGTGGGCTACACCTTC. This translates into CASSPRREAVGYTF.

This clonotype was seen at least ten times. The chain has TRBV12-3 or TRBV12-4 and TRBJ2-3; 7 nucleotides match TRBD2. CDR3 length: 16 amino acids. Trimming at V came to 6 bases and at J to 6 bases, leaving 15 bases not matched to a gene. The CDR3, as DNA: TGTGCCAGCAGCCCGCTCTTGGGAGGGGCAGGGGATACGCAGTATTTT. Translated, it gives CASSPLLGGAGDTQYF.

This clonotype has ten or more counts. The chain carries TRBV5-1 and TRBJ2-7; D remains ambiguous. V lost 1 base to trimming and J lost 3 bases, with 8 bases between them. In germline, CDR1 is SGHRS, CDR2 YFSETQ. The CDR3 loop spans 13 amino acids. Here the CDR3 reads CASSLPGIYEQYV. The CDR3 bases are TGCGCCAGCAGCTTGCCCGGAATCTACGAGCAGTACGTC.

This chain uses TRBV5-1 with TRBJ2-3; D remains unclear. The CDR3 is 16 amino acids. Between the trimmed V and J ends, which lost 2 bases and 2 bases, there was a span of 15 bases. CDR1 is SGHRS and CDR2 is YFSETQ in the germline V gene. The DNA for the CDR3 is TGCGCCAGCAGCTTACGGTCGGCTAGTCTCACAGATACGCAGTATTTT. The encoded protein is CASSLRSASLTDTQYF.

This clonotype was observed at least ten times. The CDR3 sequence is CASSLQGYEQYF. The CDR3 nucleotides read TGCGCCAGCAGCTTACAGGGTTACGAGCAGTACTTC. The rearrangement joins TRBV5-1 to TRBJ2-7; perhaps TRBD1 as D (6 bases). From germline, CDR1 is SGHRS and CDR2 YFSETQ. CDR3 length: 12 amino acids. V shed 2 bases and J shed 4 bases, with 7 bases lying between them. The variable domain in full, with the rest retrieved from reference TRBV5-1 and TRBJ2-7, is KAGVTQTPRYLIKTRGQQVTLSCSPISGHRSVSWYQQTPGQGLQFLFEYFSETQRNKGNFPGRFSGRQFSNSRSEMNVSTLELGDSALYLCASSLQGYEQYFGPGTRLTVT.

This clonotype was found many times. This chain uses TRBV12-3 or TRBV12-4 with TRBJ1-1; 8 nucleotides align to TRBD1. The junction had 9 bases not matched to a gene; V was cut back by 6 bases and J by 6 bases. This CDR3 has 14 residues. The DNA of the CDR3 is TGTGCCAGCAGAGCCGACAGGGGCCGGGCTGAAGCTTTCTTT. The encoded protein is CASRADRGRAEAFF.

The sample holds many counts of this clonotype. This chain joins TRBV20-1 and TRBJ1-2; D uncertain. The germline CDR1 and CDR2 sequences are DFQATT and SNEGSKA (reference sequence). The V gene lost 6 bases and the J gene lost 7 bases, with 18 bases spanning the gap. CDR3 length: 13 residues. The CDR3 reads CSAPSGSLSGYTF. Here the CDR3 DNA reads TGCAGTGCCCCGAGCGGCTCCCTTTCTGGCTACACCTTC.

This clonotype came up a few times. The chain is built from TRBV18 and TRBJ2-5; 7 nucleotides agree with TRBD1. The ends lost 1 base at V and 1 base at J; junction bases unmatched: 6. The CDR3 sequence is 16 residues long. Germline CDR1 and CDR2: KGHSH and LQKENI. CDR3 protein: CASSPRATGIQETQYF. The DNA of the CDR3 is TGTGCCAGCTCACCACGTGCGACAGGGATCCAAGAGACCCAGTACTTC.

This clonotype appeared many times. The chain recombines TRBV29-1 with TRBJ1-4, with no clear D. The CDR3 length is 12 residues. Trimming took 4 bases from V and 13 from J, leaving 16 bases between them. Per germline, CDR1 SQVTM and CDR2 ANQGSEA. CDR3 sequence reads: CSVVRGDGGLFF. DNA of the CDR3: TGCAGCGTTGTCCGCGGTGACGGAGGACTGTTTTTT.

This clonotype was counted ten times or more. The V call is TRBV29-1, the J call TRBJ1-3, with a possible D match to TRBD1 (5 bases). This CDR3 is 16 amino acids long. Germline values: CDR1 SQVTM, CDR2 ANQGSEA. The V gene lost 0 bases and the J gene lost 0 bases, with 12 bases spanning the gap. The CDR3 spells CSVEDLSDSSGNTIYF. In nucleotides, the CDR3 is TGCAGCGTTGAAGATCTTTCAGACAGCTCTGGAAACACCATATATTTT.

The sample holds a few counts of this clonotype. The rearrangement uses TRBV11-2 and TRBJ2-1; 9 bases fit TRBD2. CDR1 is SGHAT and CDR2 is FQNNGV in the germline V gene. J lost 6 bases, V lost 1 base, and 13 bases had no gene match. The CDR3 sequence is 18 residues long. The CDR3 nucleotides read TGTGCCAGCAGCTTAGGTTTTTCGTTGCGGGAGGGCCGCAATGAGCAGTTCTTC. This sequence encodes CASSLGFSLREGRNEQFF.

In this sample, this clonotype turned up many times. This chain links TRBV7-9 with TRBJ2-4, with 8 bases aligning to TRBD1. The CDR3 spans 15 residues. CDR1 and CDR2 from the germline V gene are SEHNR and FQNEAQ (reference sequence). V gave up 5 bases and J gave up 1 base; unmatched junction bases: 4. CDR3 in DNA: TGTGCCAGCAGCGACCGGACAGGGGCCAAAAACATTCAGTACTTC. Protein sequence: CASSDRTGAKNIQYF.